These T cell receptor beta chains were read from a single sample in a study of blood T cells in healthy people across ages. MiXCR, run by TCRdb on the 5' RACE reads, gives a single entry per CDR3 protein. The sample has around 320,000 distinct CDR3 sequences, less than 30% seen once; the top ten hold 29%. Sequenced sample: blood. The receptors were sampled from a woman in her seventies in good health. CDR3s include the opening cysteine and the closing phenylalanine or tryptophan. Each record gives: clone size, D gene, J gene, V gene, CDR3 DNA, CDR3 protein. D genes are given only for firm matches. Size tells how often a clone was seen (once, few, many) or the class of an expanded clone, and some rows leave it out.

clone_size: few; d_call: NA; j_call: TRBJ1-1; v_call: TRBV5-1; cdr3_nt: TGCGCCAGCAGCTTGGCAGAATTCGACACTGAAGCTTTCTTT; cdr3_aa: CASSLAEFDTEAFF
clone_size: NA; d_call: TRBD2; j_call: TRBJ2-1; v_call: TRBV20-1; cdr3_nt: TGCAGTGCTAGAGAGGCTAGCGGGAGGGCTCGCAGGTTCGATGAGCAGTTCTTC; cdr3_aa: CSAREASGRARRFDEQFF
clone_size: few; d_call: NA; j_call: TRBJ1-5; v_call: TRBV6-6; cdr3_nt: TGTGCCGGCAGTTATGGAGGCAGGAATAGCAATCAGCCCCAGCATTTT; cdr3_aa: CAGSYGGRNSNQPQHF
clone_size: NA; d_call: NA; j_call: TRBJ2-5; v_call: TRBV10-3; cdr3_nt: TGTGCCATCAGTGACGGTGACGTAGAGACCCAGTACTTC; cdr3_aa: CAISDGDVETQYF
clone_size: NA; d_call: NA; j_call: TRBJ2-1; v_call: TRBV11-2; cdr3_nt: TGTGCCAGCAGCTTAGATCGTCCCGGGCTCAATGAGCAGTTCTTC; cdr3_aa: CASSLDRPGLNEQFF
clone_size: NA; d_call: NA; j_call: TRBJ1-5; v_call: TRBV6-2/TRBV6-3; cdr3_nt: TGTGCCAGCACCCAATCACAGGGAGGGGACAATCAGCCCCAGCATTTT; cdr3_aa: CASTQSQGGDNQPQHF
clone_size: few; d_call: NA; j_call: TRBJ2-5; v_call: TRBV20-1; cdr3_nt: TGCAGTGCTAGTGGTGTGGGGACGGCCCAATTGGCCCAGTACTTC; cdr3_aa: CSASGVGTAQLAQYF
clone_size: NA; d_call: TRBD1; j_call: TRBJ2-7; v_call: TRBV20-1; cdr3_nt: TGCAGTGCTGATGTCAGTTTGTTGGGACAGGTATACGAGCAGTACTTC; cdr3_aa: CSADVSLLGQVYEQYF
clone_size: NA; d_call: TRBD1; j_call: TRBJ2-1; v_call: TRBV29-1; cdr3_nt: TGCAGCGTTGACAGGGGGCGCAAGAATGAGCAGTTCTTC; cdr3_aa: CSVDRGRKNEQFF
clone_size: NA; d_call: TRBD1; j_call: TRBJ1-4; v_call: TRBV12-3/TRBV12-4; cdr3_nt: TGTGCCAGCAGTCAATGGACAGGGGATCTAAAACTGTTTTTT; cdr3_aa: CASSQWTGDLKLFF
clone_size: NA; d_call: TRBD1; j_call: TRBJ2-1; v_call: TRBV7-2; cdr3_nt: TGTGCCAGCGGACAGGGGGTTCTAGTGGGAGTGGATGAGCAGTTCTTC; cdr3_aa: CASGQGVLVGVDEQFF
clone_size: few; d_call: NA; j_call: TRBJ2-7; v_call: TRBV12-3/TRBV12-4; cdr3_nt: TGTGCCAGCAGTTTATCAGGGTTGGGCTTCCACGAGCAGTACTTC; cdr3_aa: CASSLSGLGFHEQYF
clone_size: NA; d_call: NA; j_call: TRBJ1-2; v_call: TRBV12-3/TRBV12-4; cdr3_nt: TGTGCCAGCAGCGGGAGTCGTAACTATGGCTACACCTTC; cdr3_aa: CASSGSRNYGYTF
clone_size: few; d_call: NA; j_call: TRBJ2-7; v_call: TRBV20-1; cdr3_nt: TGCAGTGCCCCCGACCGGGGAGGTTCCTACGAGCAGTACTTC; cdr3_aa: CSAPDRGGSYEQYF
clone_size: NA; d_call: NA; j_call: TRBJ2-5; v_call: TRBV5-4; cdr3_nt: TGTGCCAGCAGCGCTGGACAGTACCAAGAGACCCAGTACTTC; cdr3_aa: CASSAGQYQETQYF
clone_size: NA; d_call: NA; j_call: TRBJ1-4; v_call: TRBV12-3/TRBV12-4; cdr3_nt: TGTGCCAGCAGTTTAGATACGGGGCGCATACTGTTTTTT; cdr3_aa: CASSLDTGRILFF
clone_size: NA; d_call: NA; j_call: TRBJ2-7; v_call: TRBV28; cdr3_nt: TGTGCCAGCAGTTTAGCGGCGGGACACACCCTCCACGAGCAGTACTTC; cdr3_aa: CASSLAAGHTLHEQYF
clone_size: NA; d_call: NA; j_call: TRBJ2-4; v_call: TRBV21-1; cdr3_nt: TGTGCCAGCAGCAAAGAGGCGTCACAGGGCCGATCAGGCCTAAGGACAAACATTCAGTACTTC; cdr3_aa: CASSKEASQGRSGLRTNIQYF
clone_size: NA; d_call: NA; j_call: TRBJ1-1; v_call: TRBV11-2; cdr3_nt: TGTGCCAGCAGCTTATGGGGAGCTGAAGCTTTCTTT; cdr3_aa: CASSLWGAEAFF
clone_size: few; d_call: TRBD2; j_call: TRBJ2-1; v_call: TRBV24-1; cdr3_nt: TGTGCCACCAGTGATTTGACTAGCGATCATTACAATGAGCAGTTCTTC; cdr3_aa: CATSDLTSDHYNEQFF
clone_size: few; d_call: NA; j_call: TRBJ2-7; v_call: TRBV19; cdr3_nt: TGTGCCAGTAGTCCGACCGGAACGTACTACGAGCAGTACTTC; cdr3_aa: CASSPTGTYYEQYF
clone_size: NA; d_call: NA; j_call: TRBJ2-7; v_call: TRBV4-1; cdr3_nt: TGCGCCAGCAGCCAAGGAAAGTGGTACGAGCAGTACTTC; cdr3_aa: CASSQGKWYEQYF
clone_size: NA; d_call: TRBD2; j_call: TRBJ2-1; v_call: TRBV4-1; cdr3_nt: TGCGCCAGCAGCTCTTCAGGGACTAGCGGGTACAATGAGCAGTTCTTC; cdr3_aa: CASSSSGTSGYNEQFF
clone_size: few; d_call: NA; j_call: TRBJ2-3; v_call: TRBV28; cdr3_nt: TGTGCCAGCAGTTTTCAGCGGGCTAGCACAGATACGCAGTATTTT; cdr3_aa: CASSFQRASTDTQYF
clone_size: many; d_call: TRBD1; j_call: TRBJ2-7; v_call: TRBV12-3/TRBV12-4; cdr3_nt: TGTGCCAGCAGCCCGACAGGGGGGGACGAGCAGTACTTC; cdr3_aa: CASSPTGGDEQYF
clone_size: many; d_call: TRBD1; j_call: TRBJ1-3; v_call: TRBV3-1; cdr3_nt: TGTGCCAGCAGCCCGTCATCAACAGGGGCTGGAAACACCATATATTTT; cdr3_aa: CASSPSSTGAGNTIYF
clone_size: NA; d_call: TRBD2; j_call: TRBJ2-7; v_call: TRBV6-5; cdr3_nt: TGTGCCAGCAGGAAAATAAGCGGGAGACCCGAGCAGTACTTC; cdr3_aa: CASRKISGRPEQYF
clone_size: NA; d_call: TRBD1; j_call: TRBJ2-1; v_call: TRBV28; cdr3_nt: TGTGCCAGCAGTTTCCTCCGGGACAGCTACAATGAGCAGTTCTTC; cdr3_aa: CASSFLRDSYNEQFF
clone_size: many; d_call: TRBD1; j_call: TRBJ2-4; v_call: TRBV28; cdr3_nt: TGTGCCAGCAGCGAACGAAAACAGGGGGCTGTAAACATTCAGTACTTC; cdr3_aa: CASSERKQGAVNIQYF